Shown below are 29 T cell receptor beta chains from a single sample sequenced in a study of blood T cell repertoires in COVID-19. Clones were sequenced by immunoSEQ multiplex PCR, and TCRdb holds only the in-frame ones, with some missing. The sample comprises about 88,000 clones, roughly 89% of which are singletons, and more than 4.5% rests with the top ten. Sequenced material: peripheral blood. The origin of the receptors is a woman older than 75 with active COVID-19.

The rearrangement joins TRBV5-1 to TRBJ2-7; D is perhaps TRBD1 (7 bases). The CDR3 is made up of 14 amino acids. Germline CDR1 and CDR2: SGHRS and YFSETQ. Trimming left V 4 bases short and J 5 bases short, with 16 bases between. The CDR3 protein is CASSGGDSLDEQYF. The CDR3 region has the DNA TGCGCCAGCAGCGGAGGGGACAGTCTGGACGAGCAGTACTTC.

This clone was seen a few times. The gene calls are TRBV7-9 and TRBJ2-2, with 10 bases that match TRBD2. With 3 bases clipped from V and 6 bases from J, the junction kept 10 bases outside the gene matches. CDR1 is SEHNR and CDR2 is FQNEAQ in the germline V gene (reference sequence). This CDR3 is 17 amino acids long. The DNA for the CDR3 is TGTGCCAGCAGCTTCCGGGGGGGACTAGCGAGACCCGGGGAGCTGTTTTTT. The encoded protein is CASSFRGGLARPGELFF.

This sequence joins TRBV7-8 and TRBJ2-5, with 7 positions matching TRBD2. Trimming took 3 bases from V and 5 from J; bases not matched to a gene: 9. Germline-derived CDR1 and CDR2 are SGHVS and FQNEAQ. The CDR3 has 15 residues. CDR3 DNA: TGTGCCAGCAGCTTGTCGTTTAGCGGGCGTGAGACCCAGTACTTC. It specifies CASSLSFSGRETQYF.

The chain employs TRBV19 and TRBJ1-1, with D possibly being TRBD1 (6 bases). Deletions cut 5 bases from V and 8 bases from J, with 15 bases between. Germline CDR1 reads LNHDA; CDR2 reads SQIVND (reference sequence). CDR3 length equals 13 residues. This chain's CDR3 is CASSPSTGAEAFF. The CDR3, as DNA: TGTGCCAGTAGTCCCTCGACAGGAGCCGAAGCTTTCTTT.

V usage is TRBV10-3 and J usage is TRBJ2-5; the match to TRBD2 covers 15 bases. This CDR3 region has 20 residues. Germline V CDR1 and CDR2: ENHRY, SYGVKD. The V and J ends lost 2 bases and 3 bases, in that order; junction bases with no gene match: 13. The CDR3 here is CAISERGLAGGVGSKETQYF. CDR3 bases: TGTGCCATCAGTGAGCGGGGACTAGCGGGAGGAGTGGGGTCGAAAGAGACCCAGTACTTC.

A word on this clone: Other nucleotide sequences from this sample produce the same CDR3. The J gene is TRBJ1-6, the V gene TRBV30; possibly TRBD1 for D (6 bases). Trimming pared 0 bases from V and 7 bases from J, leaving 7 bases between. Germline CDR1 is GTSNPN and CDR2 is SVGIG (reference sequence). The CDR3 is 13 residues long. CDR3 DNA sequence: TGTGCCTGGAGTGTCCAGGGGAATTCACCCCTCCACTTT. As protein: CAWSVQGNSPLHF.

The J gene is TRBJ1-2, the V gene TRBV21-1. TRBV21-1 is assigned pseudogene status. The length of the CDR3 is 16 residues. The CDR3 nucleotides read TGTGCCAGGACTTATATCACCAGCCGGAGGGACTATGGCTACACCTTC. It specifies CARTYITSRRDYGYTF.

This CDR3 is CASSPMTGQGETQYF. The CDR3 region has the DNA TGTGCCAGCAGTCCCATGACAGGGCAAGGAGAGACCCAGTACTTC. The genes are TRBV6-5 and TRBJ2-5, with 7 nucleotides matching TRBD1. Germline assignment: CDR1 MNHEY and CDR2 SVGAGI. The J segment lost 4 bases and the V segment lost 5 bases, leaving 10 bases of the junction unmatched. CDR3 length: 15 amino acids.

This chain connects TRBV4-2 to TRBJ2-1; 12 bases agree with TRBD2. There are 16 residues in the CDR3. The V and J ends lost 0 bases and 7 bases, in that order; junction bases with no gene match: 4. The germline gives CDR1 LGHNA, CDR2 YNFKEQ. CDR3 loop: CASSQDFGTSGNEQFF. DNA for the CDR3: TGTGCCAGCAGCCAAGATTTTGGGACTAGCGGGAATGAGCAGTTCTTC.

This rearrangement joins TRBV7-6 to TRBJ1-1; maybe TRBD1 (5 bases). Per germline, CDR1 SGHVS and CDR2 FNYEAQ. This CDR3 has 12 residues. V was clipped by 3 bases and J by 7 bases, with 9 bases between them. As DNA, the CDR3 is TGTGCCAGCAGCTTGTGGGGACTTGAAGCTTTCTTT. Translated: CASSLWGLEAFF. Looking up the rest from reference TRBV7-6 and TRBJ1-1 gives the full variable domain: GAGVSQSPRYKVTKRGQDVALRCDPISGHVSLYWYRQALGQGPEFLTYFNYEAQQDKSGLPNDRFSAERPEGSISTLTIQRTEQRDSAMYRCASSLWGLEAFFGQGTRLTVV.

The rearrangement links TRBV6-2 or TRBV6-3 to TRBJ2-2; TRBD1 is a possible D gene (5 bases). The CDR3 covers 13 residues. The V gene lost 6 bases and the J gene lost 7 bases, with 12 bases spanning the gap. The germline V gene encodes CDR1 MNHEY and CDR2 SVGEGT. The CDR3 bases are TGTGCCAGCAGCCCACAGGCTAGCGGGGAGCTGTTTTTT. This codes for CASSPQASGELFF.

The chain recombines TRBV14 with TRBJ2-7, with 11 bases fitting TRBD2. The V gene's germline CDR1 is SGHDN and CDR2 FVKESK. The CDR3 is 14 residues long. Unmatched junction bases numbered 3, after V lost 5 bases and J lost 3 bases. The CDR3 DNA reads TGTGCCAGCAGCTCTAGCGGGAGGTTCTACGAGCAGTACTTC. It translates to CASSSSGRFYEQYF.

The rearrangement links TRBV10-3 to TRBJ1-2, with TRBD1 matching 8 bases. Germline loops: CDR1 ENHRY, CDR2 SYGVKD. Trimming took 3 bases from V and 8 from J; bases not matched to a gene: 8. The CDR3 is made up of 14 amino acids. Here the CDR3 DNA reads TGTGCCATCAGTGAAGGACAGGGAGCTCTCGGCTACACCTTC. It yields the protein CAISEGQGALGYTF.

The V call is TRBV4-2, the J call TRBJ1-1; D not certain. The length of the CDR3 is 14 residues. Per the germline V gene, CDR1 is LGHNA and CDR2 is YNFKEQ. Trimming removed 4 bases from V and 2 bases from J, with 11 bases in between. As DNA, the CDR3 is TGTGCCAGCAGCCTTGGCGGCGTTAACACTGAAGCTTTCTTT. Translation gives CASSLGGVNTEAFF.

In regard to this clone: At the DNA level, this CDR3 is encoded by other sequences in the same sample as well. V gene TRBV2 combines with J gene TRBJ2-3; 12 bases are shared with TRBD2. The CDR3 loop spans 15 amino acids. V lost 6 bases, J lost 3 bases, and 4 bases stayed unmatched. Germline V gene lookup returns CDR1 SNHLY and CDR2 FYNNEI. CDR3 sequence: CASRGTSGRTDTQYF. The CDR3 nucleotides are TGTGCCAGCAGGGGAACTAGCGGGAGGACAGATACGCAGTATTTT.

CDR3 sequence (DNA): TGTGCCAGCTCACCAGAGGGACAGGCCAATCAGCCCCAGCATTTT. It yields the protein CASSPEGQANQPQHF. The J gene is TRBJ1-5, the V gene TRBV18, with 8 positions matching TRBD1. Germline assignment: CDR1 KGHSH and CDR2 LQKENI. V shed 2 bases and J 3 bases; nucleotides not matched to a gene: 3. CDR3 length: 15 amino acids.

The sample holds one count of this clone. The chain carries TRBV28 and TRBJ1-2; D unresolved. CDR1 MDHEN and CDR2 SYDVKM come from the germline V gene. Trimming shortened V by 2 bases and J by 2 bases, and 12 bases separated the two germline ends. This CDR3 spans 15 amino acids. CDR3 sequence reads: CASSLIGPLNYGYTF. CDR3 sequence (DNA): TGTGCCAGCAGTTTAATTGGTCCCCTAAACTATGGCTACACCTTC.

This clone was counted between two and nine times. The chain is built from TRBV7-2 and TRBJ2-3; TRBD1 matches at 9 bases. The CDR3 totals 14 residues. CDR1 is SGHTA and CDR2 is FQGNSA in the germline V gene. After removal of 5 bases from V and 6 bases from J, the junction contained 6 bases not matched to a gene. The CDR3 region is CASSPGQGPDTQYF. CDR3 coding DNA: TGTGCCAGCAGCCCCGGACAGGGGCCGGATACGCAGTATTTT.

The chain is built from TRBV4-1 and TRBJ2-3, with D perhaps matching TRBD2 (5 bases). The CDR3 sequence is 15 residues long. Germline loops: CDR1 MGHRA, CDR2 YSYEKL. The V end lost 4 bases, the J end lost 4 bases, and 15 bases lay between the germline ends. CDR3 region: CASSPYNSDSDTQYF. The CDR3 DNA sequence: TGCGCCAGCAGCCCCTATAATAGCGATTCAGATACGCAGTATTTT.

This chain joins TRBV6-5 and TRBJ1-2, with D perhaps matching TRBD1 (5 bases). Trimming left V 7 bases short and J 7 bases short, with 22 bases between. CDR3 length: 15 amino acids. The V gene's germline CDR1 is MNHEY and CDR2 SVGAGI. In nucleotides, the CDR3 is TGTGCCAGCACCACGGCGGGGGAATACGGAGGTGGCTACACCTTC. Its protein is CASTTAGEYGGGYTF.

The chain couples TRBV28 to TRBJ1-2, with D possibly being TRBD1 (5 bases). Germline CDR1 and CDR2: MDHEN and SYDVKM. With 5 bases removed from V and 7 bases from J, the gap between germline ends came to 17 bases. This CDR3 is built from 14 residues. Here the CDR3 reads CASSAYNPGGGYTF. The CDR3 DNA reads TGTGCCAGCAGTGCGTATAACCCGGGGGGTGGCTACACCTTC.

The V call is TRBV7-2, the J call TRBJ1-3; D might be TRBD1 (6 bases). In germline, CDR1 is SGHTA, CDR2 FQGNSA. V lost 5 bases, J lost 0 bases, and 17 bases lay in between. The CDR3 spans 17 residues. Written as DNA, the CDR3 is TGTGCCAGCAGCCCGCACAGGGCCCTCTCCTCTGGAAACACCATATATTTT. It yields the protein CASSPHRALSSGNTIYF.

The rearrangement joins TRBV4-1 to TRBJ2-7, with D perhaps matching TRBD1 (5 bases). CDR3 length equals 14 residues. The ends were cut back, 2 bases at V and 4 bases at J, with 12 bases in the middle. The germline CDR1 and CDR2 sequences are MGHRA and YSYEKL. Written as DNA, the CDR3 is TGCGCCAGCAGCCAAACCCAGGGAAAGTACGAGCAGTACTTC. Translating gives CASSQTQGKYEQYF.

This clone has a handful of counts. The J gene is TRBJ1-5, the V gene TRBV15; D is undetermined. The CDR3 has 16 amino acids. The V gene lost 0 bases and the J gene lost 4 bases, with 13 bases spanning the gap. Germline loops: CDR1 LNHNV, CDR2 YYDKDF (reference sequence). CDR3 loop: CATSRDGPIPNQPQHF. CDR3 DNA sequence: TGTGCCACCAGCAGAGATGGGCCGATTCCTAATCAGCCCCAGCATTTT.

The CDR3 loop reads CASSQTPQGQGEEQYF. The CDR3 nucleotides read TGCGCCAGCAGCCAAACCCCTCAGGGGCAGGGTGAGGAGCAGTACTTC. This rearrangement joins TRBV4-1 to TRBJ2-7, with D perhaps matching TRBD1 (6 bases). CDR1 MGHRA and CDR2 YSYEKL come from the germline V gene. The CDR3 runs 16 residues. V lost 2 bases and J 7 bases, leaving 21 bases between the germline ends.

The rearrangement links TRBV5-6 to TRBJ1-2, with 9 positions matching TRBD1. The V and J ends lost 2 bases and 5 bases, in that order; junction bases with no gene match: 10. The CDR3 runs to 16 residues. Germline CDR1 reads SGHDT; CDR2 reads YYEEEE. The CDR3 DNA reads as TGTGCCAGCAGCTTACCAGGGACAGGGAGTGGTTATGGCTACACCTTC. Amino acids: CASSLPGTGSGYGYTF.

This chain connects TRBV24-1 to TRBJ2-3, with TRBD2 matching 10 bases. With 6 bases clipped from V and 5 bases from J, the junction kept 4 bases outside the gene matches. The V gene's germline CDR1 is KGHDR and CDR2 SFDVKD. The CDR3 is 14 amino acids. The CDR3 spells CATSRAGGRDTQYF. In DNA, the CDR3 is TGTGCCACCAGTCGAGCGGGAGGGCGAGATACGCAGTATTTT.

The CDR3 loop is CSASGLSGQGVREQYF. The CDR3 DNA reads TGCAGTGCTAGTGGGTTGTCGGGACAGGGGGTGAGAGAGCAGTACTTC. This chain links TRBV20-1 with TRBJ2-7; TRBD1 aligns across 11 bases. The length of the CDR3 is 16 residues. V lost 3 bases, J lost 7 bases, and 14 bases stayed unmatched. CDR1 is DFQATT and CDR2 is SNEGSKA in the germline V gene (reference sequence).

The rearrangement links TRBV24-1 to TRBJ2-1; TRBD2 agrees at 13 bases. CDR3 length equals 18 residues. Germline-derived CDR1 and CDR2 are KGHDR and SFDVKD. J was trimmed by 5 bases and V by 4 bases; bases with no gene match: 10. The CDR3 DNA follows: TGTGCCACCAGTGAACCGGGACTAGCGGGGCCCTTTGACAATGAGCAGTTCTTC. Translated: CATSEPGLAGPFDNEQFF.